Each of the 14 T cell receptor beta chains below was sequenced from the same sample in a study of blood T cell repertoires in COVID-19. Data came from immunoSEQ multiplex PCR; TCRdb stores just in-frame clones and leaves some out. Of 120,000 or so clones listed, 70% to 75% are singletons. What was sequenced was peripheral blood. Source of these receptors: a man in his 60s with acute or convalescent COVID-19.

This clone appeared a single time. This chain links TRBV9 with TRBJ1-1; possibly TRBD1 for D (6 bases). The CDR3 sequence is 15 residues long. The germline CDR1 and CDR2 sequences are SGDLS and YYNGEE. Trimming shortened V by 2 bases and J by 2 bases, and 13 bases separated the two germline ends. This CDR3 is CASSVVLQGNTEAFF. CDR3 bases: TGTGCCAGCAGCGTGGTCCTACAGGGTAACACTGAAGCTTTCTTT.

The CDR3 region has the DNA TGTGCCAGCAGCTTTAGGCAGGGTGCCAAAAACATTCAGTACTTC. It encodes CASSFRQGAKNIQYF. V usage is TRBV5-6 and J usage is TRBJ2-4; maybe TRBD1 (5 bases). Germline CDR1 SGHDT, CDR2 YYEEEE. This CDR3 has 15 amino acids. With 2 bases removed from V and 1 base from J, the gap between germline ends came to 10 bases.

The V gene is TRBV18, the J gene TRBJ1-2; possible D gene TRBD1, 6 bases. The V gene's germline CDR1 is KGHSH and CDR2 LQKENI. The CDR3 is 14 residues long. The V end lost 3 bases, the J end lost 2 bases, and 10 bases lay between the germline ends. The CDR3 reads CASSPDSPNYGYTF. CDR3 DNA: TGTGCCAGCTCACCGGACAGCCCCAACTATGGCTACACCTTC.

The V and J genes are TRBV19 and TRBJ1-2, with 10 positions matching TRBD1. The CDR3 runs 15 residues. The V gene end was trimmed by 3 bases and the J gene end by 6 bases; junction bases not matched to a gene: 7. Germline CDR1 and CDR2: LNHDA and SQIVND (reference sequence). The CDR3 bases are TGTGCCAGTAGTATCAGGGACAGGGGCCTCGATGGCTACACCTTC. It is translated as CASSIRDRGLDGYTF.

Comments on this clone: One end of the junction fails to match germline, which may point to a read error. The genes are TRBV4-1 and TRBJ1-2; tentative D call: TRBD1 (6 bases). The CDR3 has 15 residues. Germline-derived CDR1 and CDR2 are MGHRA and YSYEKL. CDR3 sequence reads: CASSQDLFDRLDRYF. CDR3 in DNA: TGCGCCAGCAGCCAAGACCTTTTCGACAGGCTAGATAGATACTTC.

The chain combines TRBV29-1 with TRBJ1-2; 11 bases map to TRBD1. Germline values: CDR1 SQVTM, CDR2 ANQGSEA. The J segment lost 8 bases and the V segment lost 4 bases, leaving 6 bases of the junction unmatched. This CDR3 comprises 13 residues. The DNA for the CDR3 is TGCAGCGTTGGAGGACAGGGGGCTAAAGGCTACACCTTC. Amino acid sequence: CSVGGQGAKGYTF. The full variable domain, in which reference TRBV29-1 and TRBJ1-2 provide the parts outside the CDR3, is SAVISQKPSRDICQRGTSLTIQCQVDSQVTMMFWYRQQPGQSLTLIATANQGSEATYESGFVIDKFPISRPNLTFSTLTVSNMSPEDSSIYLCSVGGQGAKGYTFGSGTRLTVV.

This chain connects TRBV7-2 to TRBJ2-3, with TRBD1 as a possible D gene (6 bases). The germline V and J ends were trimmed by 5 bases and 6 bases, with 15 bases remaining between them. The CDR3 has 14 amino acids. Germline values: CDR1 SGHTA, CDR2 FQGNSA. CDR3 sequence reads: CASSTRYRDDTQYF. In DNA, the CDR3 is TGTGCCAGCAGCACCCGTTACAGGGACGATACGCAGTATTTT. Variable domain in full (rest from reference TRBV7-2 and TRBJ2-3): GAGVSQSPSNKVTEKGKDVELRCDPISGHTALYWYRQSLGQGLEFLIYFQGNSAPDKSGLPSDRFSAERTGGSVSTLTIQRTQQEDSAVYLCASSTRYRDDTQYFGPGTRLTVL.

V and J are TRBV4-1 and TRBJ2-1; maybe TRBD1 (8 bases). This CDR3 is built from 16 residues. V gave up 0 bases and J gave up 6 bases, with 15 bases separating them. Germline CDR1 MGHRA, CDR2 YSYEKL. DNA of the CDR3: TGCGCCAGCAGCCAAGACAGGAACAGGGGGGGCAATGAGCAGTTCTTC. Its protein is CASSQDRNRGGNEQFF.

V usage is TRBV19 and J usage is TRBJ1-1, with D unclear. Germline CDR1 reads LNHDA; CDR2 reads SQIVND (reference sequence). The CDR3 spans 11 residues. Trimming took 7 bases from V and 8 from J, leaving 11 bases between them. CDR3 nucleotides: TGTGCCAGTAACGACCTCAGGGAAGCTTTCTTT. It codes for CASNDLREAFF.

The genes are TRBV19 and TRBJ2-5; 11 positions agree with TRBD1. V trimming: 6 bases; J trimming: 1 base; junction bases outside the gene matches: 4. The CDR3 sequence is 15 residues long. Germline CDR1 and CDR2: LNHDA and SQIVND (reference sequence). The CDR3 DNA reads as TGTGCCAGTAGGGACAGGGGGCTTGGCCAAGAGACCCAGTACTTC. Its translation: CASRDRGLGQETQYF.

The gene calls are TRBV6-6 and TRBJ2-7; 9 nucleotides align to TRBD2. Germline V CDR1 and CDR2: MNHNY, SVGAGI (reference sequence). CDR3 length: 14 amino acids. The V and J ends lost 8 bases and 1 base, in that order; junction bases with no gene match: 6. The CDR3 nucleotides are TGTGCCAGCGGGCGGGAGGGTGGTTCCTACGAGCAGTACTTC. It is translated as CASGREGGSYEQYF.

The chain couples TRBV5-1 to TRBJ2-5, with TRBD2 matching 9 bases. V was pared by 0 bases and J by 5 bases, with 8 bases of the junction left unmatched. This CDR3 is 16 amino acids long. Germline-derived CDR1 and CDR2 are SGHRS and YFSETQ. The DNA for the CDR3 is TGCGCCAGCAGCTTGGGAAGCGGGAGGACCGGGGAGACCCAGTACTTC. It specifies CASSLGSGRTGETQYF.

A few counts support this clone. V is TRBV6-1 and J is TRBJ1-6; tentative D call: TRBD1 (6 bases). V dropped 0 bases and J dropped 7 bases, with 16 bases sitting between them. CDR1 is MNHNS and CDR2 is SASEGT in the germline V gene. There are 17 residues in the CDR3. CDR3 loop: CASSEARLDSLNSPLHF. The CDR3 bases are TGTGCCAGCAGTGAAGCAAGGTTGGACAGTCTGAATTCACCCCTCCACTTT.

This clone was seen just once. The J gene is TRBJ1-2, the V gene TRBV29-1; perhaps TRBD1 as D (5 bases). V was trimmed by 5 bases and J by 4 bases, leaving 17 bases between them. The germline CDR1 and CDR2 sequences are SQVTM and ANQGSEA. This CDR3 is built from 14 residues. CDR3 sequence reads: CSVMAGGRLYGYTF. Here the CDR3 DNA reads TGCAGCGTTATGGCGGGGGGACGGCTCTATGGCTACACCTTC.